This T cell receptor beta chain was identified in a study of STAT3 mutations in large granular lymphocyte leukemia. Study in general: Among longitudinally sequenced T-LGLL patients, roughly half had canonical activating STAT3 mutations detected.

Study results and caveats: In several patients, dominant TCR clone burden exceeded STAT3 mutant burden, suggesting STAT3 mutation arose secondarily. In some patients, a small highly pathogenic clone possibly went undetected. TCR clonotype switching after therapy occurred in about 30% of the 18 patients. Every T-cell large granular lymphocyte leukemia patient had at least one immunodominant TCR beta clonotype.

Profiled with immunoSEQ multiplex PCR; TCRdb holds only in-frame clones, not every one. The sample has about 9,200 clones; 85% to 90% are singletons. A remark on this clone: Its antigen remains unknown. Other DNA variants within this sample encode the same CDR3.

With V trimmed by 5 bases and J by 2 bases, 5 bases remained unmatched. The CDR3 contains 14 residues. Germline V gene lookup returns CDR1 SGHRS and CDR2 YFSETQ. The gene calls are TRBV5-1 and TRBJ2-3; TRBD1 agrees at 7 bases. This receptor was taken from a man in his sixties with T-cell large granular lymphocyte leukemia. Some clones in this sample may be carry-over from other donors' samples. The sequenced material came from peripheral blood mononuclear cells. The CDR3 region has the DNA TGCGCCAGCAGTTTTGGACAGGACACAGATACGCAGTATTTT. Its protein product is CASSFGQDTDTQYF.